The clone carrying this T cell receptor beta chain was counted at least ten times. The data belong to a study of blood T cells in healthy people across ages. Combining a sample-barcoded 5' primer with a J-beta primer mix, a second PCR ran for about 6 to 11 cycles. TCRdb independently ran MiXCR on the 5' RACE reads; one entry per CDR3 protein. The sample lists around 1,800,000 distinct CDR3 sequences, 35% to 50% occurring once. The CDR3 length is 13 residues. V was trimmed by 1 base and J by 2 bases, leaving 6 bases between them. The germline CDR1 and CDR2 sequences are SEHNR and FQNEAQ (reference sequence).

Sequenced: blood. The clonotype was recovered from a human donor in good health. This chain connects TRBV7-9 to TRBJ2-7; D call uncertain. This CDR3 is CASSLGFTYEQYF. The DNA for the CDR3 is TGTGCCAGCAGCTTAGGTTTTACCTACGAGCAGTACTTC.